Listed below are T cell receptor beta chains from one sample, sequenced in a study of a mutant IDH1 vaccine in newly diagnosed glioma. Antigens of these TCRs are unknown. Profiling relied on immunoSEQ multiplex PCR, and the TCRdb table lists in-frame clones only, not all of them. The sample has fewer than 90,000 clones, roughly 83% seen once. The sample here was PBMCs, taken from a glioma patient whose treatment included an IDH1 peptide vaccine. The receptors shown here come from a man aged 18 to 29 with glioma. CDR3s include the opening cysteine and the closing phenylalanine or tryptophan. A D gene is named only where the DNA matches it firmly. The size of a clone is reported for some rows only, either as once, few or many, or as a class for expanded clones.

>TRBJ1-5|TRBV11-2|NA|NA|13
TGTGCCAGCAGCTTAACCCGGGGGCAGCCCCAGCATTTT
CASSLTRGQPQHF
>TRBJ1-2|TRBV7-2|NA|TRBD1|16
TGTGCCAGCAGCTTAGACTCCGGGACAGGGTTCAATGGCTACACCTTC
CASSLDSGTGFNGYTF
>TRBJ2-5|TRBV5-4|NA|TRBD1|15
TGTGCCAGCAGCCCGGGACAGGGTCAACAAGAGACCCAGTACTTC
CASSPGQGQQETQYF
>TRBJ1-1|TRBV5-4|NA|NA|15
TGTGCCAGCAGCTTGGCCGGGGTGGTAAACACTGAAGCTTTCTTT
CASSLAGVVNTEAFF
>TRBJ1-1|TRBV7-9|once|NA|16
TGTGCCAGCAGCTTGCAGGGAGGGGACGCGAACACTGAAGCTTTCTTT
CASSLQGGDANTEAFF
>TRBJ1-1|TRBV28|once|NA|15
TGTGCCAGCAGCCTAAAGGGGTTTAGGACAACTGAAGCTTTCTTT
CASSLKGFRTTEAFF
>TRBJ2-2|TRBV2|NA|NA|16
TGTGCCAGCAGTGTGTGGCAGCCTTCGAACACCGGGGAGCTGTTTTTT
CASSVWQPSNTGELFF
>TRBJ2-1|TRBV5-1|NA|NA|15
TGCGCCAGCAGCAAGATCCGGGACTCCAACAATGAGCAGTTCTTC
CASSKIRDSNNEQFF
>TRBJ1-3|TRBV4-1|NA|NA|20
TGCGCCAGCACCACCAAGATAGCAGGGATCGAAGGACGAGCTGGAAACACCATATATTTT
CASTTKIAGIEGRAGNTIYF
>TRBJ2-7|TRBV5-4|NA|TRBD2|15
TGTGCCAGCAGCACGGTGGCGGGAGGCCGGTACGAGCAGTACTTC
CASSTVAGGRYEQYF